This entry describes one TCR beta chain. The data derive from a study of blood T cells in healthy people across ages. Through a sample-barcoded 5' primer and a J-beta primer mix, a second PCR was run for roughly 6 to 12 cycles. TCRdb passed the 5' RACE reads through MiXCR, listing each CDR3 protein once. The sample lists about 720,000 distinct CDR3 sequences; 22% were seen once. Trimming took 6 bases from V and 4 from J, leaving 12 bases between them. The CDR3 contains 13 residues. From germline, CDR1 is MNHNS and CDR2 SASEGT. The TCR sequence derives from a man between 65 and 85 years old in good health. Sequenced material: blood. The genes are TRBV6-1 and TRBJ1-2; D may be TRBD1 (6 bases). The DNA for the CDR3 is TGTGCCAGCAGAGATACAGGGAGCTATGGCTACACCTTC. Its translation: CASRDTGSYGYTF.